The 30 T cell receptor beta chains presented below share a single source sample, sequenced in a study of blood T cell repertoires in COVID-19. Only in-frame clones appear in the TCRdb table, and some are missing; sequencing was by immunoSEQ multiplex PCR. This table has about 350,000 clones, approximately 86% appearing once. Sequencing was done on a sample of peripheral blood. The receptors were sampled from an older woman with COVID-19, enrolled during active disease.

This CDR3 reads CASNAQGQPQHF. CDR3 sequence (DNA): TGTGCCAGCAACGCGCAGGGTCAGCCCCAGCATTTT. The chain employs TRBV7-9 and TRBJ1-5; possible D gene TRBD1, 5 bases. This CDR3 has 12 amino acids. Trimming left V 7 bases short and J 6 bases short, with 10 bases between. Germline-derived CDR1 and CDR2 are SEHNR and FQNEAQ (reference sequence).

V usage is TRBV2 and J usage is TRBJ2-1; tentative D call: TRBD2 (7 bases). The germline V gene encodes CDR1 SNHLY and CDR2 FYNNEI. This CDR3 is 14 amino acids long. The germline V and J ends were trimmed by 8 bases and 6 bases, with 17 bases remaining between them. The CDR3, as DNA: TGTGCCAGCGTGCGTGAGGGGGGGATCAATGAGCAGTTCTTC. Translated: CASVREGGINEQFF.

The chain couples TRBV12-1 to TRBJ2-2; TRBD1 is the table's D call and was not checked against the DNA. TRBV12-1 is marked as a pseudogene. This CDR3 is built from 16 residues. This CDR3 reads CASSFDRELDTGELFF. DNA for the CDR3: TGTGCCAGCAGCTTCGACAGGGAGTTGGACACCGGGGAGCTGTTTTTT.

The rearrangement links TRBV19 to TRBJ1-5, with a tentative D call TRBD1 (5 bases). Germline V gives CDR1 LNHDA, CDR2 SQIVND (reference sequence). CDR3 length: 16 residues. V was pared by 4 bases and J by 4 bases, with 17 bases between. CDR3: CASSRFRGFQNQPQHF. DNA for the CDR3: TGTGCCAGTAGTAGATTCCGGGGGTTTCAAAATCAGCCCCAGCATTTT.

The chain employs TRBV19 and TRBJ1-5, with D possibly being TRBD1 (6 bases). CDR1 and CDR2 (germline): LNHDA, SQIVND (reference sequence). CDR3 length equals 17 residues. Trimming removed 6 bases at V and 0 bases at J, with 18 bases between. The CDR3 nucleotides read TGTGCCAGTAGGAGAGGGGGTGGGCCCGATAGCAATCAGCCCCAGCATTTT. Protein: CASRRGGGPDSNQPQHF.

CDR3: CASSYLAGGPGEQYF. The CDR3 nucleotides are TGTGCCAGCAGCTACCTAGCGGGGGGGCCAGGGGAGCAGTACTTC. The J gene is TRBJ2-7, the V gene TRBV11-3; 12 nucleotides match TRBD2. This CDR3 has 15 residues. The V segment lost 4 bases and the J segment 7 bases; nucleotides outside the gene matches: 8. Germline CDR1 is SGHNT and CDR2 is YENEEA.

This clone has just one count. J is TRBJ1-1 and V is TRBV5-1; the match to TRBD1 covers 8 bases. V shed 2 bases and J 5 bases; nucleotides not matched to a gene: 11. This CDR3 spans 16 amino acids. Germline CDR1 SGHRS, CDR2 YFSETQ. The CDR3 coding sequence is TGCGCCAGCAGCTTTTCTACAGGGGGAGGGTCGACTGAAGCTTTCTTT. Amino acids: CASSFSTGGGSTEAFF. Using reference TRBV5-1 and TRBJ1-1 for the parts outside the CDR3, the full variable domain is KAGVTQTPRYLIKTRGQQVTLSCSPISGHRSVSWYQQTPGQGLQFLFEYFSETQRNKGNFPGRFSGRQFSNSRSEMNVSTLELGDSALYLCASSFSTGGGSTEAFFGQGTRLTVV.

The gene calls are TRBV9 and TRBJ2-5; TRBD1 matches 8 bases. The CDR3 length is 16 residues. V gave up 3 bases and J gave up 0 bases; unmatched junction bases: 7. The germline V gene encodes CDR1 SGDLS and CDR2 YYNGEE. CDR3 protein: CASSARGTGYQETQYF. The CDR3 DNA sequence: TGTGCCAGCAGCGCACGTGGGACAGGCTACCAAGAGACCCAGTACTTC. The full variable domain, completed using reference TRBV9 and TRBJ2-5, is DSGVTQTPKHLITATGQRVTLRCSPRSGDLSVYWYQQSLDQGLQFLIQYYNGEERAKGNILERFSAQQFPDLHSELNLSSLELGDSALYFCASSARGTGYQETQYFGPGTRLLVL.

The genes are TRBV23-1 and TRBJ1-1; 8 bases are shared with TRBD1. TRBV23-1 is marked as an open reading frame, function uncertain. This CDR3 has 22 residues. Trimming cost V 7 bases and J 0 bases; bases outside gene matches: 28. CDR3 DNA: TGCGCCAGCATCAGGAAGGGGTCCGACAGGGGCCCTGATAGGACGATGAACACTGAAGCTTTCTTT. Translation gives CASIRKGSDRGPDRTMNTEAFF.

The genes are TRBV5-1 and TRBJ2-2; 11 nucleotides agree with TRBD1. The CDR3 is 18 residues long. V lost 4 bases, J lost 0 bases, and 8 bases stayed unmatched. The germline V gene has CDR1 SGHRS and CDR2 YFSETQ. The CDR3 sequence is CASSGGDRGVSNTGELFF. The CDR3 DNA follows: TGCGCCAGCAGCGGTGGGGACAGGGGGGTTTCGAACACCGGGGAGCTGTTTTTT.

The rearrangement links TRBV11-3 to TRBJ1-1; D call uncertain. This CDR3 spans 14 amino acids. V lost 2 bases, J lost 1 base, and 8 bases lay in between. Germline-derived CDR1 and CDR2 are SGHNT and YENEEA. CDR3 sequence reads: CASSLSQANTEAFF. The CDR3 DNA reads as TGTGCCAGCAGCTTAAGTCAGGCGAACACTGAAGCTTTCTTT.

J is TRBJ1-2 and V is TRBV11-3; D is uncertain. Germline V gives CDR1 SGHNT, CDR2 YENEEA. V was trimmed by 5 bases and J by 6 bases, leaving 13 bases between them. The CDR3 sequence is 13 residues long. This chain's CDR3 is CASSNYPGNGYTF. The CDR3 bases are TGTGCCAGCAGCAATTACCCCGGGAATGGCTACACCTTC.

Notes on this clone: At the DNA level, this CDR3 is encoded by other sequences in the same sample as well. The chain carries TRBV19 and TRBJ1-1; 9 nucleotides line up with TRBD1. V trimming: 4 bases; J trimming: 2 bases; junction bases outside the gene matches: 5. Germline loops: CDR1 LNHDA, CDR2 SQIVND (reference sequence). The CDR3 length is 15 residues. CDR3 in DNA: TGTGCCAGTAGTACCGGACAGGGGACAAACACTGAAGCTTTCTTT. Its translation is CASSTGQGTNTEAFF. Variable domain in full (rest from reference TRBV19 and TRBJ1-1): DGGITQSPKYLFRKEGQNVTLSCEQNLNHDAMYWYRQDPGQGLRLIYYSQIVNDFQKGDIAEGYSVSREKKESFPLTVTSAQKNPTAFYLCASSTGQGTNTEAFFGQGTRLTVV.

The chain links TRBV18 to TRBJ2-7, with TRBD2 matching over 13 bases. Germline-derived CDR1 and CDR2 are KGHSH and LQKENI. CDR3 length equals 15 residues. After removal of 4 bases from V and 0 bases from J, the junction contained 0 bases not matched to a gene. The CDR3 nucleotides read TGTGCCAGCTCACGGACTAGCGGGGGCTCCTACGAGCAGTACTTC. It encodes CASSRTSGGSYEQYF.

The chain is built from TRBV12-3 or TRBV12-4 and TRBJ1-1, with a possible D match to TRBD1 (5 bases). Trimming removed 10 bases from V and 2 bases from J, with 14 bases in between. This CDR3 region has 13 residues. CDR3 nucleotides: TGTGCCACCTCGGACAACTCAAACACTGAAGCTTTCTTT. The encoded protein is CATSDNSNTEAFF.

V gene TRBV7-2 combines with J gene TRBJ2-7; 7 nucleotides match TRBD2. The CDR3 spans 16 residues. Per germline, CDR1 SGHTA and CDR2 FQGNSA. Unmatched junction bases numbered 16, after V lost 2 bases and J lost 9 bases. DNA of the CDR3: TGTGCCAGCAGCTTACACCAAGCGGGGAACCCCGTGGGGCAGTACTTC. As protein: CASSLHQAGNPVGQYF.

The J gene is TRBJ1-2, the V gene TRBV3-1 (or the pseudogene TRBV3-2); no clear D gene. Germline lookup yields CDR1 LGHDT and CDR2 YNNKEL (reference sequence). The CDR3 length is 13 residues. V shed 1 base and J shed 3 bases, with 6 bases lying between them. The CDR3 DNA reads as TGTGCCAGCAGCCAAGCGGTTGACTATGGCTACACCTTC. Translating gives CASSQAVDYGYTF.

The chain links TRBV14 to TRBJ1-1; perhaps TRBD1 as D (5 bases). The CDR3 spans 14 residues. Looked up from germline, CDR1 is SGHDN and CDR2 is FVKESK. The germline V and J ends were trimmed by 3 bases and 5 bases, with 13 bases remaining between them. CDR3 sequence: CASSQGGEGTEAFF. The CDR3 DNA sequence: TGTGCCAGCAGCCAGGGAGGGGAGGGTACTGAAGCTTTCTTT.

V is TRBV5-6 and J is TRBJ2-5, with TRBD1 identical over 7 bases. Losses at the gene ends were 4 bases for V and 1 base for J; bases not matched to a gene: 10. Germline CDR1 SGHDT, CDR2 YYEEEE. The CDR3 length is 16 residues. The CDR3 spells CASSRMGTEVQETQYF. The DNA for the CDR3 is TGTGCCAGCAGCCGGATGGGGACAGAAGTCCAAGAGACCCAGTACTTC.

The chain links TRBV27 to TRBJ1-2, with D uncertain. Trimming left V 4 bases short and J 4 bases short, with 16 bases between. This CDR3 spans 15 amino acids. Germline V lookup: CDR1 MNHEY, CDR2 SMNVEV (reference sequence). The DNA of the CDR3 is TGTGCCAGCAGTTCGACGACTTACGCCGTCTATGGCTACACCTTC. It translates to CASSSTTYAVYGYTF.

The chain links TRBV12-5 to TRBJ1-2; no firm D call. Trimming stripped 1 base from V and 1 base from J, with 13 bases between. Per germline, CDR1 LGHNT and CDR2 FRNRAP. The CDR3 runs 16 residues. CDR3 DNA: TGTGCTAGTGGTTTGGCCTACAGCCCCCTTAACTATGGCTACACCTTC. Its translation is CASGLAYSPLNYGYTF. The full variable domain, rest sourced from reference TRBV12-5 and TRBJ1-2, is DARVTQTPRHKVTEMGQEVTMRCQPILGHNTVFWYRQTMMQGLELLAYFRNRAPLDDSGMPKDRFSAEMPDATLATLKIQPSEPRDSAVYFCASGLAYSPLNYGYTFGSGTRLTVV.

The rearrangement uses TRBV2 and TRBJ1-2; TRBD1 is a possible D gene (5 bases). The germline V gene encodes CDR1 SNHLY and CDR2 FYNNEI. This CDR3 is 14 amino acids long. V was cut by 7 bases and J by 0 bases, with 12 bases left in between. The CDR3 sequence: CASTMAGTNYGYTF. The DNA for the CDR3 is TGTGCCAGCACCATGGCAGGGACTAACTATGGCTACACCTTC.

The chain joins TRBV11-2 to TRBJ1-1; D not certain. CDR1 is SGHAT and CDR2 is FQNNGV in the germline V gene. The CDR3 totals 16 residues. The V end was cut by 5 bases, the J end by 4 bases, with 20 bases between. CDR3 residues: CASSPGATMVGTEAFF. In DNA, the CDR3 is TGTGCCAGCAGCCCGGGTGCTACCATGGTGGGCACTGAAGCTTTCTTT. Complete variable domain (other parts from reference TRBV11-2 and TRBJ1-1): EAGVAQSPRYKIIEKRQSVAFWCNPISGHATLYWYQQILGQGPKLLIQFQNNGVVDDSQLPKDRFSAERLKGVDSTLKIQPAKLEDSAVYLCASSPGATMVGTEAFFGQGTRLTVV.

The chain couples TRBV19 to TRBJ1-6, with 9 bases matching TRBD1. J was trimmed by 8 bases and V by 3 bases; bases with no gene match: 8. The CDR3 sequence is 16 residues long. CDR1 is LNHDA, CDR2 SQIVND, per germline (reference sequence). This CDR3 is CASSIGGDRGYSPLHF. The DNA for the CDR3 is TGTGCCAGTAGTATTGGTGGAGACAGGGGGTATTCACCCCTCCACTTT.

This clone has only a few counts. This chain joins TRBV19 and TRBJ2-5, with 10 positions matching TRBD1. Germline V lookup: CDR1 LNHDA, CDR2 SQIVND (reference sequence). The CDR3 runs to 16 residues. V shed 10 bases and J 5 bases; nucleotides not matched to a gene: 16. The CDR3 loop reads CATEPSGQGIRETQYF. The CDR3 coding sequence is TGTGCCACTGAGCCCTCGGGACAGGGGATTCGCGAGACCCAGTACTTC.

This sequence joins TRBV12-5 and TRBJ1-4; a weak D match, TRBD1 (6 bases). There are 16 residues in the CDR3. Germline lookup yields CDR1 LGHNT and CDR2 FRNRAP. The V and J ends lost 0 bases and 0 bases respectively, with 8 bases between them. CDR3 in DNA: TGTGCTAGTGGTTTGGTACAGGGCGCAACTAATGAAAAACTGTTTTTT. It specifies CASGLVQGATNEKLFF.

The V and J genes are TRBV2 and TRBJ1-2, with 10 bases identical to TRBD1. Germline V CDR1 and CDR2: SNHLY, FYNNEI. The CDR3 spans 15 residues. V trimming: 3 bases; J trimming: 4 bases; junction bases outside the gene matches: 5. This chain's CDR3 is CASSETGGQSYGYTF. In DNA form, the CDR3 reads TGTGCCAGCAGTGAGACAGGGGGCCAGTCCTATGGCTACACCTTC.

The CDR3 protein is CASSLGRGRPGSPLHF. In nucleotides, the CDR3 is TGTGCCAGCAGCTTAGGCAGGGGGCGCCCTGGGTCACCCCTCCACTTT. This chain links TRBV7-4 with TRBJ1-6; 8 nucleotides line up with TRBD1. CDR1 and CDR2 (germline): SGHVT, SQSDAQ. There are 16 residues in the CDR3. Trimming removed 1 base from V and 10 bases from J; junction bases left unmatched: 9.

The chain carries TRBV10-3 and TRBJ2-1; no firm D call. The CDR3 covers 12 residues. Germline V gene sequence: CDR1 ENHRY, CDR2 SYGVKD. V lost 8 bases to trimming and J lost 4 bases, with 9 bases between them. CDR3 nucleotides: TGTGCCATCTCGGCGGAATACAATGAGCAGTTCTTC. Translated, it gives CAISAEYNEQFF.

The chain carries TRBV3-1 (or the pseudogene TRBV3-2) and TRBJ1-5, with D possibly being TRBD1 (6 bases). Trimming shortened V by 0 bases and J by 9 bases, and 12 bases separated the two germline ends. This CDR3 comprises 14 residues. Germline values: CDR1 LGHDT, CDR2 YNNKEL (reference sequence). The CDR3 reads CASSQDTGHPPQHF. As DNA, the CDR3 is TGTGCCAGCAGCCAAGACACAGGGCATCCGCCCCAGCATTTT.